The 10 T cell receptor beta chains given below trace back to one sample, sequenced in a study of cytomegalovirus exposure and HLA in healthy donors. Use of 60 Vbeta and 13 Jbeta primers characterized the PCR. The repertoire was sequenced with immunoSEQ multiplex PCR; TCRdb's copy has only in-frame clones and lacks some. The sample holds about 100,000 clones, around 80% seen once. Sequencing was carried out using PBMCs. The receptor set was obtained from a woman in her sixties or seventies in good health and CMV-seronegative.

This clone has a handful of counts. V is TRBV4-3 and J is TRBJ1-2, with D unclear. The V gene lost 0 bases and the J gene lost 2 bases, with 16 bases spanning the gap. The germline CDR1 and CDR2 sequences are LGHNA and YSLEER. CDR3 length: 17 residues. The CDR3 DNA is TGCGCCAGCAGCCAAGATCTCGTGGAGGGTATGAACTATGGCTACACCTTC. Translated: CASSQDLVEGMNYGYTF.

The chain recombines TRBV25-1 with TRBJ2-7, with TRBD2 matching 7 bases. The V gene's germline CDR1 is MGHDK and CDR2 SYGVNS. This CDR3 spans 17 amino acids. The CDR3 nucleotides read TGTGCTCACAGCACAGTTGGTTACCGGGGGGTAACCTACGAGCAGTACTTC. Translation: CAHSTVGYRGVTYEQYF.

J is TRBJ2-7 and V is TRBV4-1; D may be TRBD1 (5 bases). CDR1 and CDR2 from the germline V gene are MGHRA and YSYEKL. The CDR3 spans 19 residues. V was clipped by 0 bases and J by 2 bases, with 23 bases between them. CDR3: CASSQDQSWTLPRTYEQYF. The CDR3 DNA is TGCGCCAGCAGCCAAGATCAGTCTTGGACACTACCCCGGACCTACGAGCAGTACTTC.

The CDR3 loop is CASSQQGAGVETQYF. Written as DNA, the CDR3 is TGTGCCAGCAGCCAACAGGGGGCAGGGGTAGAGACCCAGTACTTC. The chain couples TRBV5-8 to TRBJ2-5, with 9 positions matching TRBD1. The CDR3 is 15 amino acids. Germline CDR1 and CDR2: SGHTS and YDEGEE. V lost 4 bases and J lost 4; bases outside the gene matches: 8.

This sequence joins TRBV6-5 and TRBJ2-7, with TRBD2 as a possible D gene (6 bases). Looked up from germline, CDR1 is MNHEY and CDR2 is SVGAGI. V lost 6 bases and J lost 5, with 14 bases in between. CDR3 size: 13 residues. The CDR3 DNA is TGTGCCAGCAGAGCTAGCGCCAGCAACGAGCAGTACTTC. It encodes CASRASASNEQYF.

The gene calls are TRBV19 and TRBJ1-2; no firm D call. Trimming left V 5 bases short and J 7 bases short, with 11 bases between. The germline V gene has CDR1 LNHDA and CDR2 SQIVND (reference sequence). The length of the CDR3 is 12 residues. CDR3: CASSLTGAGYTF. In DNA, the CDR3 is TGTGCCAGTAGTTTGACGGGTGCTGGCTACACCTTC. The whole variable domain, remainder taken from reference TRBV19 and TRBJ1-2, is DGGITQSPKYLFRKEGQNVTLSCEQNLNHDAMYWYRQDPGQGLRLIYYSQIVNDFQKGDIAEGYSVSREKKESFPLTVTSAQKNPTAFYLCASSLTGAGYTFGSGTRLTVV.

The gene calls are TRBV5-4 and TRBJ2-1; maybe TRBD1 (6 bases). Germline V lookup: CDR1 SGHNT, CDR2 YYREEE (reference sequence). CDR3 size: 18 residues. V was trimmed by 2 bases and J by 2 bases, leaving 20 bases between them. The DNA for the CDR3 is TGTGCCAGCAGCTTAGGGTACTTGGGGGCCCAACCCTACAATGAGCAGTTCTTC. Translating it yields CASSLGYLGAQPYNEQFF.

The chain couples TRBV6-5 to TRBJ2-7; D unclear. The V gene lost 0 bases and the J gene lost 0 bases, with 9 bases spanning the gap. Germline lookup yields CDR1 MNHEY and CDR2 SVGAGI. The CDR3 runs to 15 residues. CDR3 nucleotides: TGTGCCAGCAGTTACTCGAGTCTATCCTCCTACGAGCAGTACTTC. It yields the protein CASSYSSLSSYEQYF.

The J gene is TRBJ1-5, the V gene TRBV18; 8 bases match TRBD1. Germline trimming cut 5 bases from V and 5 bases from J; bases unmatched to any gene: 5. The CDR3 consists of 14 residues. Germline assignment: CDR1 KGHSH and CDR2 LQKENI. The chain's CDR3 is CASSSGQGDQPQHF. As DNA, the CDR3 is TGTGCCAGCTCATCCGGACAGGGAGATCAGCCCCAGCATTTT.

Comment on this clone: At the DNA level, this CDR3 is encoded by other sequences in the same sample as well. V is TRBV5-4 and J is TRBJ1-2; the D gene is possibly TRBD1 (6 bases). V was shortened by 4 bases and J by 4 bases, with 14 bases between the two germline ends. The germline V gene has CDR1 SGHNT and CDR2 YYREEE (reference sequence). This CDR3 has 14 residues. The CDR3 region is CASSGQGSSYGYTF. DNA of the CDR3: TGTGCCAGCAGCGGGCAGGGGAGTAGCTATGGCTACACCTTC.